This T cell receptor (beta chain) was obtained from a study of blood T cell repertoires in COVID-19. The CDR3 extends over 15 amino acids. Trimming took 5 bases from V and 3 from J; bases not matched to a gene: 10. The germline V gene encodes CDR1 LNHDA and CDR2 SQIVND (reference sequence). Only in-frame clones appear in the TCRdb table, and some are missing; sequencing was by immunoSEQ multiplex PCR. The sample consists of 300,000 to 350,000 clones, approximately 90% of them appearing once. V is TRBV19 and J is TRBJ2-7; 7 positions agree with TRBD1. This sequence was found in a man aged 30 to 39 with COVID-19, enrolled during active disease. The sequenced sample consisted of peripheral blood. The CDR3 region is CASSPLGQLGYEQYF. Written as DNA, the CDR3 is TGTGCCAGTAGTCCCCTGGGACAGTTGGGCTACGAGCAGTACTTC.